This TCR beta chain was recorded in a study of T cell responses to AZD1222 COVID-19 vaccine. Clones were read by immunoSEQ multiplex PCR, and TCRdb kept only the in-frame ones, dropping some. This sample has approximately 110,000 clones; 88% occur once, and the top ten carry about 6%. The CDR3 consists of 17 residues. CDR1 KGHDR and CDR2 SFDVKD come from the germline V gene. Trimming stripped 1 base from V and 6 bases from J, with 18 bases between. This receptor was obtained from an adult who received the AZD1222 COVID-19 vaccine. V usage is TRBV24-1 and J usage is TRBJ2-1, with a tentative D call TRBD1 (6 bases). This specimen was peripheral blood, taken 28 days after the second AZD1222 dose. The CDR3 bases are TGTGCCACCAGTGATTTTGGGGTCGGGGACATATCCAATGAGCAGTTCTTC. Protein: CATSDFGVGDISNEQFF.